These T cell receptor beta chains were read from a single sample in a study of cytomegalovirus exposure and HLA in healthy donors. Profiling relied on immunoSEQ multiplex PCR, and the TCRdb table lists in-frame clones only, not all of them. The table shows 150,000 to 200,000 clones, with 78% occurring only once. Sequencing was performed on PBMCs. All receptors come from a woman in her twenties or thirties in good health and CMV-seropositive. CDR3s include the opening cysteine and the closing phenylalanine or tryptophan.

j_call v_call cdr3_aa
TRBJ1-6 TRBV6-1 CASSGTDRDPSNSPLHF
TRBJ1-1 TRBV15 CATSRDLDSNTEAFF
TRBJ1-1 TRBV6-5 CASSGMGPTEAFF
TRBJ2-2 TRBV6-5 CATGGQGDNTGELFF
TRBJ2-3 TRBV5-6 CASSYMSGFRTDTQYF
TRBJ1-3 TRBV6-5 CASSYSQNSGNTIYF
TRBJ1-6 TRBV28 CASSFPGYNSPLHF
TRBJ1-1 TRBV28 CASRQGFRQRAFF
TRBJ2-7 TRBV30 CAWSRILGDKYF
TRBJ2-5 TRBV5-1 CASSLAGKETQYF
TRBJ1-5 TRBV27 CASSPVSSNQPQHF
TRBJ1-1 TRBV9 CASSSFPGGGEDTEAFF
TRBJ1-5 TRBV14 CATSGQSGNQPQHF
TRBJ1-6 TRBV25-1 CASVPVREVSYNSPLHF
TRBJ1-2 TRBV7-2 CASSPGGANYGYTF
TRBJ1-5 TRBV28 CASSLWVREINQPQHF
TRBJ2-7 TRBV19 CASSIGTNYEQYF
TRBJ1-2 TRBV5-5 CASSLQDYTF